The sequence of this T cell receptor beta chain was determined in a study of OX40 agonist ivuxolimab in advanced cancers. Regarding the research as a whole: Ivuxolimab, which targeted the costimulatory receptor OX40 (CD134), was an agonistic, fully human IgG2 monoclonal antibody. The paper describes the monotherapy dose-escalation part (N ≈ 49 patients) of the phase I trial of ivuxolimab. Patients were allowed to have had prior anti-PD-1, anti-PD-L1 or anti-CTLA-4 therapy, and around 40% of the dose-escalation patients had previously received checkpoint inhibitors. In the dose-escalation cohort, roughly 82% of patients were male, and the mean age was approximately 60 years with a range of roughly 23 to 79. Partial responses were achieved by three dose-escalation patients, of whom one had hepatocellular carcinoma and two had cutaneous melanoma. Among the 52 dose-escalation patients, around 19 had hepatocellular carcinoma, roughly 15 melanoma, 9 renal cell carcinoma and 9 head and neck cancer. The purpose of peripheral TCRbeta sequencing was to test whether ivuxolimab changed TCR sequence diversity and led to clonal T-cell expansion. Intravenous ivuxolimab was administered to patients every 2 weeks at six dose levels: 0.01, 0.1, 0.3, 1.5, 3 and 10 mg/kg. The paper as a whole reports these results and caveats: The antigen specificity of the peripheral T cells that underwent clonal expansion was not determined. Clonal expansion of both CD4+ and CD8+ blood T cells was observed from baseline to week 6 at doses 0.1 to 3.0 mg/kg. In partial responders in the 0.1-3.0 mg/kg groups, normalized peripheral clonal expansion was found to be among the lowest, especially among CD8+ T cells. After ivuxolimab, CD8+ T cells had more expanded clones than CD4+ T cells on average. Low levels of normalized T-cell clonal expansion were also shown by some nonresponding patients.

This clone was picked up a small number of times. It has no known antigen specificity. The input lacks base qualities; no much larger clone sits a single base away. Genomic DNA was extracted from sorted cells for sequencing of the TCRbeta CDR3 region. TCRbeta CDR3 regions were sequenced using the immunoSEQ Assay. TCRdb carries this immuneACCESS record with in-frame sequences only. Its versions omit some clonotypes, under half of them owing to an unresolved V gene in the studies checked, with the rest unexplained. Here the sample has 20,000 to 25,000 clones; around 85% occur a single time. The ten largest clonotypes hold about a sixth of the sample. The trial excluded patients who had a history of autoimmune disease or were on systemic immunosuppression. Peripheral blood for TCR sequencing was collected from all dose cohorts at baseline, on cycle 4 day 1, and on cycle 7 day 1. The samples were drawn from a first-in-human, open-label, multicenter phase I dose-escalation trial of ivuxolimab. Adults with locally advanced or metastatic melanoma, renal cell, hepatocellular, or head and neck squamous cell carcinoma were enrolled in the trial. CD4+ and CD8+ T cells were sorted separately from peripheral blood before TCR sequencing.

At the junction V is shortened by 1 base and J by 7 bases, with 11 bases in between. Sequences SGHTA (CDR1) and FQGNSA (CDR2) are obtained from the germline V gene. The CDR3 numbers 13 residues from cysteine through phenylalanine. Only CDR3 DNA is held: 39 bases, read in frame from base 1. Material: CD4+ or CD8+ T cells sorted from blood, obtained in a trial of the OX40 agonist ivuxolimab. The clonotype originates from an adult with an advanced solid tumor such as melanoma, head and neck, liver or kidney cancer. The sequence links TRBV7-2 to TRBJ2-7; tentative D gene TRBD1, with 6 bases matching. The CDR3 sequence is CASSLDRVREQYF. Here is the DNA: TGTGCCAGCAGCTTAGACAGGGTTCGGGAGCAGTACTTC.